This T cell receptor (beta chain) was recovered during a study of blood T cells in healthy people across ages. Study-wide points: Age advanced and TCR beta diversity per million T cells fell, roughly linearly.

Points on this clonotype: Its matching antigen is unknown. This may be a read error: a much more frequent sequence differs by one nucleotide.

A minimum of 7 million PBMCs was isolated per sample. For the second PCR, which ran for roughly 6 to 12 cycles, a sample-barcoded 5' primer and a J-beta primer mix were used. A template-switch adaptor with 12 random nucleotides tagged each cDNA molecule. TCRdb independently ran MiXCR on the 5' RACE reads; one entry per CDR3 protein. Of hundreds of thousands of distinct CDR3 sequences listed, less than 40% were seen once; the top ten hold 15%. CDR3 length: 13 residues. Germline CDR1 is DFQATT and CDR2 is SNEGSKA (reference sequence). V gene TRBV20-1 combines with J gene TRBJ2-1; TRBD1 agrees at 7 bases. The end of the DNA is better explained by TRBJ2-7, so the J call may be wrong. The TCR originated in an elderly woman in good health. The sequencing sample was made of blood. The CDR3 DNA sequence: TGCAGTGCAACGGGACAGCGTAACAATGAGCAGTACTTC. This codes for CSATGQRNNEQYF.